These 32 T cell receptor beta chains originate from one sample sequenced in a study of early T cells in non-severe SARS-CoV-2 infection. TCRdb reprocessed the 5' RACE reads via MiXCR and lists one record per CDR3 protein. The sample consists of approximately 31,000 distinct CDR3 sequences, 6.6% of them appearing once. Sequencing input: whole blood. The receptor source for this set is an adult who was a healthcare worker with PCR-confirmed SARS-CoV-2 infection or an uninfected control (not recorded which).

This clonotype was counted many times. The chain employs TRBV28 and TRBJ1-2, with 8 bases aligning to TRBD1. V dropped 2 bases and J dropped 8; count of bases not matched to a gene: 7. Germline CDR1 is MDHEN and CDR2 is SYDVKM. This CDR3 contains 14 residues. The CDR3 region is CASSLPRQGPGYTF. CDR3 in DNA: TGTGCCAGCAGTTTACCTAGACAGGGGCCGGGCTACACCTTC.

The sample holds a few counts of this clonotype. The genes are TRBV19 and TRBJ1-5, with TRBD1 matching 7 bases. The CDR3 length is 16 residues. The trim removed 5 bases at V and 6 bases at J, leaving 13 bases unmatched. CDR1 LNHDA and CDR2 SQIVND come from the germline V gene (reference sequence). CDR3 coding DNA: TGTGCCAGTAGTCCGAGGACAGGAATGAGGACTCAGCCCCAGCATTTT. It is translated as CASSPRTGMRTQPQHF. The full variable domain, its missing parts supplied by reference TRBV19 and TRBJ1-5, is DGGITQSPKYLFRKEGQNVTLSCEQNLNHDAMYWYRQDPGQGLRLIYYSQIVNDFQKGDIAEGYSVSREKKESFPLTVTSAQKNPTAFYLCASSPRTGMRTQPQHFGDGTRLSIL.

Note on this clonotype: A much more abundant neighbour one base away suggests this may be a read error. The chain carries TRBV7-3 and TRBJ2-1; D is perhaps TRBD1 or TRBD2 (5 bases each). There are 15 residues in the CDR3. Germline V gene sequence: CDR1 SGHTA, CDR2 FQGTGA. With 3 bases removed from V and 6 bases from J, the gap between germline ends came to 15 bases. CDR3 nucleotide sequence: TGTGCCAGCAGCTTCGGGGCCGAGCGACTCAATGAGCAGTTCTTC. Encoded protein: CASSFGAERLNEQFF.

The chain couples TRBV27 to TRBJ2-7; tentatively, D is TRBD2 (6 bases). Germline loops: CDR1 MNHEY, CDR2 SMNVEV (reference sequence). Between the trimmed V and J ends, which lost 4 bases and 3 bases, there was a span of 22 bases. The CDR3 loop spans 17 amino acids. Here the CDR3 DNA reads TGTGCCAGCAGTTCCCGTGGCGGGGAAGATATATTCTACGAGCAGTACTTC. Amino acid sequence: CASSSRGGEDIFYEQYF.

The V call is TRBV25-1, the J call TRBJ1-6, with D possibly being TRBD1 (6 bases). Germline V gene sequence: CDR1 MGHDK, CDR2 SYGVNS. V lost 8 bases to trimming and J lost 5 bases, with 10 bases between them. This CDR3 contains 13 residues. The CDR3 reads CASSTGDNSPLHF. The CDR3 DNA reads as TGTGCCAGCTCGACAGGCGATAATTCACCCCTCCACTTT.

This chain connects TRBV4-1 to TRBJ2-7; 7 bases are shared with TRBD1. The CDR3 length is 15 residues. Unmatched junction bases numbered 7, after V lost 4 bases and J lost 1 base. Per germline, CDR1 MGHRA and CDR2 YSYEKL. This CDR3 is CASSLYRDRSYEQYF. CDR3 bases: TGCGCCAGCAGCCTCTACCGGGACAGATCCTACGAGCAGTACTTC.

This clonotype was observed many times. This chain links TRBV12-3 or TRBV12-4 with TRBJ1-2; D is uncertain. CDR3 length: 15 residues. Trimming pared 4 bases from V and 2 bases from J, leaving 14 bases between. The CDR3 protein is CASSSSSTVNYGYTF. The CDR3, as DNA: TGTGCCAGCAGTTCCTCCTCGACCGTCAACTATGGCTACACCTTC.

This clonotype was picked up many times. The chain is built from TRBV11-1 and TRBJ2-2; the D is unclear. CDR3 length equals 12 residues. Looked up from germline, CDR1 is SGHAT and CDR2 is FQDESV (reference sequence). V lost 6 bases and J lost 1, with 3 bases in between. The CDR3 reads CASSLNTGELFF. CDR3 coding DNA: TGTGCCAGCAGTTTGAACACCGGGGAGCTGTTTTTT.

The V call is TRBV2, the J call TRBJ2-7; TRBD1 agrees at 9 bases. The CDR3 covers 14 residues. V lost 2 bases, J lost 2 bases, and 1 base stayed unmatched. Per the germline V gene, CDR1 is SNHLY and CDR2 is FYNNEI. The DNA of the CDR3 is TGTGCCAGCAGTGAACGGGACAGGGCCTACGAGCAGTACTTC. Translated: CASSERDRAYEQYF.

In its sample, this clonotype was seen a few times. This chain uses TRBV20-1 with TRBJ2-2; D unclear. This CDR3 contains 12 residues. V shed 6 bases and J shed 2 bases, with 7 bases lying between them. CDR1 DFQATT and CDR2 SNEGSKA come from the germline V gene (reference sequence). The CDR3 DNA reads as TGCAGTGCCGCTTTTAACACCGGGGAGCTGTTTTTT. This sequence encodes CSAAFNTGELFF.

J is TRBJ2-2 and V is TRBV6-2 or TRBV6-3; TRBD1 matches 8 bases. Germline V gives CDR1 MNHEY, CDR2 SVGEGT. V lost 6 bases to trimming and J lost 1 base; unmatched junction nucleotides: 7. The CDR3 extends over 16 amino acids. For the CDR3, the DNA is TGTGCCAGCAGACAAATGGGGACAGGGAACACCGGGGAGCTGTTTTTT. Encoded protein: CASRQMGTGNTGELFF.

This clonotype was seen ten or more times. The CDR3 loop reads CSALDRGKYHEQYF. CDR3 sequence (DNA): TGCAGTGCGCTCGACAGGGGGAAGTACCACGAGCAGTACTTC. This sequence joins TRBV20-1 and TRBJ2-7, with 9 bases fitting TRBD1. V dropped 6 bases and J dropped 5; count of bases not matched to a gene: 11. Germline V gives CDR1 DFQATT, CDR2 SNEGSKA (reference sequence). This CDR3 has 14 residues.

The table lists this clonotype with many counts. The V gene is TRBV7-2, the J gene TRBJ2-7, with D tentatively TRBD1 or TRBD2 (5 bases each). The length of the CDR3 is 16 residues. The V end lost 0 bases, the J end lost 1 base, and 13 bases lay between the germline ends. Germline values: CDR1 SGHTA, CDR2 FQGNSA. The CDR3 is CASSLAGDPGSYEQYF. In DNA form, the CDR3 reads TGTGCCAGCAGCTTAGCGGGGGATCCGGGATCCTACGAGCAGTACTTC. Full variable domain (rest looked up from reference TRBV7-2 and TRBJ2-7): GAGVSQSPSNKVTEKGKDVELRCDPISGHTALYWYRQSLGQGLEFLIYFQGNSAPDKSGLPSDRFSAERTGGSVSTLTIQRTQQEDSAVYLCASSLAGDPGSYEQYFGPGTRLTVT.

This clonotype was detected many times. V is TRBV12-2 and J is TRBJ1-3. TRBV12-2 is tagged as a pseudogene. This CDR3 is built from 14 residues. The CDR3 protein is CASRLAEWGNTIYF. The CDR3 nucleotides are TGTGCAAGTCGCTTAGCGGAGTGGGGAAACACCATATATTTT.

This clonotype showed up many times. The chain's CDR3 is CAISESREGGYTF. The CDR3 coding sequence is TGTGCCATCAGTGAGAGCAGGGAAGGCGGCTACACCTTC. The chain links TRBV10-3 to TRBJ1-2; TRBD1 might be the D (5 bases). The CDR3 covers 13 residues. Germline V gene lookup returns CDR1 ENHRY and CDR2 SYGVKD. With 2 bases removed from V and 8 bases from J, the gap between germline ends came to 12 bases.

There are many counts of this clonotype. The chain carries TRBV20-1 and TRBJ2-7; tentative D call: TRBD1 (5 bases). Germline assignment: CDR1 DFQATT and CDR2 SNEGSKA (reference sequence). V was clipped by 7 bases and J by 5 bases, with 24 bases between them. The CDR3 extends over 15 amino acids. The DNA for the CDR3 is TGCAGTGTTCAATCTGTAGGGGCAGGTAGGGACGAGCAGTACTTC. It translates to CSVQSVGAGRDEQYF.

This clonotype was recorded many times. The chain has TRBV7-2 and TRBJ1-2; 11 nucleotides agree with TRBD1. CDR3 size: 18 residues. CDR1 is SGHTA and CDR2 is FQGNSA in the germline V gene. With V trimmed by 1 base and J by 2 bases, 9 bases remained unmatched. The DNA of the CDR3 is TGTGCCAGCAGCTTAGGCTCTGGACAGGGGGCTCCGAACTATGGCTACACCTTC. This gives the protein CASSLGSGQGAPNYGYTF.

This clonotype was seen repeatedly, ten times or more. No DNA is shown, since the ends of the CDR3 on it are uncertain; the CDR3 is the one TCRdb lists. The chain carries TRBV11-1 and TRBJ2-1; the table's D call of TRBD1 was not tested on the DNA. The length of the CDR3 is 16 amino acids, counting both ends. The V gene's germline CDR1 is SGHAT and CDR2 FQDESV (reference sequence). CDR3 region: CASSFGPGRLYNEQFF.

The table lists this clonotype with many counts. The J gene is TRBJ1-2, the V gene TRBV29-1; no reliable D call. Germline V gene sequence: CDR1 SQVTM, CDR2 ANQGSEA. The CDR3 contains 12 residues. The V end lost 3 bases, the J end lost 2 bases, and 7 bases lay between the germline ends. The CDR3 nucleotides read TGCAGCGTTGATCACACAAACTATGGCTACACCTTC. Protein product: CSVDHTNYGYTF.

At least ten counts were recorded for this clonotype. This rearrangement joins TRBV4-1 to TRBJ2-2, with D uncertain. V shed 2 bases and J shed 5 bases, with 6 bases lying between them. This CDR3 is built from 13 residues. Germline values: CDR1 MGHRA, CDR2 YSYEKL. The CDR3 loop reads CASSQHSTGELFF. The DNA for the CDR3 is TGCGCCAGCAGCCAACATTCTACCGGGGAGCTGTTTTTT.

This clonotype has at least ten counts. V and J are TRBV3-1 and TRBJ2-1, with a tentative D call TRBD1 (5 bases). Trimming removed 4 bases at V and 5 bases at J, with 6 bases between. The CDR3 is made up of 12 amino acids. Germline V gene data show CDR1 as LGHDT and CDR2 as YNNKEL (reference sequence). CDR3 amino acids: CASSPRDNEQFF. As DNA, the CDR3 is TGTGCCAGCAGCCCCAGGGACAATGAGCAGTTCTTC.

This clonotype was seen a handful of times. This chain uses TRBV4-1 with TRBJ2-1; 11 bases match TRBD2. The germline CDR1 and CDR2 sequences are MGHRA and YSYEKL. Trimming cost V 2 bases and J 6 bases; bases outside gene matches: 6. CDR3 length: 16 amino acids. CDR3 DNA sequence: TGCGCCAGCAGCCAAAAACTAGCGGGAGTTGCCAATGAGCAGTTCTTC. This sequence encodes CASSQKLAGVANEQFF.

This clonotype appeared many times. The DNA for the CDR3 is TGTGCCAGCAGTTATCCGGGACCTCCGGGCGAGCAGTACTTC. This gives the protein CASSYPGPPGEQYF. The V call is TRBV2, the J call TRBJ2-7, with D perhaps being TRBD1 or TRBD2 (5 bases each). This CDR3 has 14 residues. In germline, CDR1 is SNHLY, CDR2 FYNNEI. V was pared by 5 bases and J by 6 bases, with 17 bases between.

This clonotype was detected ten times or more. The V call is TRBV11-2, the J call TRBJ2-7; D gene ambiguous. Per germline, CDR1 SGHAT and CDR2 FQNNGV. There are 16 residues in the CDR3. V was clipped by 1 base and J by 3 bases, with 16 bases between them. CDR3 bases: TGTGCCAGCAGCTTAGGGCCGGAGTGGGCCTTCTACGAGCAGTACTTC. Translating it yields CASSLGPEWAFYEQYF.

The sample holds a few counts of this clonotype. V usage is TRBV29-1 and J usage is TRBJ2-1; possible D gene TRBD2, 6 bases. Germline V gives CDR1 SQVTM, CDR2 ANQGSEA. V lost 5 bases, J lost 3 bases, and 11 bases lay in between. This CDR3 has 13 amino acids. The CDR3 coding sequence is TGCAGCGTTTCAGCGGGCATCTACAATGAGCAGTTCTTC. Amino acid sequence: CSVSAGIYNEQFF.

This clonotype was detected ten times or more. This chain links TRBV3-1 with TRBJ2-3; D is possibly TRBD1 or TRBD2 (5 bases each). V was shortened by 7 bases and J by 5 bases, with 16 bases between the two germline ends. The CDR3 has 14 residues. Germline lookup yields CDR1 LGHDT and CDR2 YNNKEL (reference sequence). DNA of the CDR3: TGTGCCAGCAACCTACTAGGGGCTGGAGATACGCAGTATTTT. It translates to CASNLLGAGDTQYF.

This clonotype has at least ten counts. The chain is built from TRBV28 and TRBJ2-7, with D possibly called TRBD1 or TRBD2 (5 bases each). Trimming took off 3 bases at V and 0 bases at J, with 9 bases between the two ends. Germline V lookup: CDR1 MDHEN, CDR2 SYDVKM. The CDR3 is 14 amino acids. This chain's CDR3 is CASSLGTDSYEQYF. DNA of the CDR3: TGTGCCAGCAGTTTGGGGACGGACTCCTACGAGCAGTACTTC.

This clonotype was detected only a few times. As DNA, the CDR3 is TGTGCCAGCAGTCAATATCAGCCCCAGCATTTT. This encodes CASSQYQPQHF. The chain combines TRBV28 with TRBJ1-5; D is unclear. The CDR3 runs to 11 residues. Trimming removed 5 bases from V and 5 bases from J, with 4 bases in between. Germline CDR1 and CDR2: MDHEN and SYDVKM. Together with reference TRBV28 and TRBJ1-5, the CDR3 gives the full variable domain: DVKVTQSSRYLVKRTGEKVFLECVQDMDHENMFWYRQDPGLGLRLIYFSYDVKMKEKGDIPEGYSVSREKKERFSLILESASTNQTSMYLCASSQYQPQHFGDGTRLSIL.

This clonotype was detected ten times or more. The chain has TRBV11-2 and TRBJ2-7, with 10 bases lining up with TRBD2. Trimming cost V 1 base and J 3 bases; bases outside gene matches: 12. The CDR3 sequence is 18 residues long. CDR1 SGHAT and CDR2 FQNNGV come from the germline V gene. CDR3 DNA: TGTGCCAGCAGCTTAGTAGCGGGAGGCCTGATCGACGTCTACGAGCAGTACTTC. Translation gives CASSLVAGGLIDVYEQYF.

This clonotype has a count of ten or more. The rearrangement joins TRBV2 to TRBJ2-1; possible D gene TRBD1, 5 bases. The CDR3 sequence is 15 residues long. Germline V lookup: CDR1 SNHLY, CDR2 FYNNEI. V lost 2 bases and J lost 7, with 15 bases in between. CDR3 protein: CASSEYGHVGNEQFF. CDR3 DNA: TGTGCCAGCAGTGAATACGGACATGTGGGTAATGAGCAGTTCTTC.

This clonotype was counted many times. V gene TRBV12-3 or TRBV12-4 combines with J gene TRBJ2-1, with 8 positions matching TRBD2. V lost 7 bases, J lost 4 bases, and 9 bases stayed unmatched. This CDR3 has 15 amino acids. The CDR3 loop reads CASKKRPSGYNEQFF. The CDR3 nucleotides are TGTGCCAGCAAAAAGAGGCCTAGCGGGTACAATGAGCAGTTCTTC.

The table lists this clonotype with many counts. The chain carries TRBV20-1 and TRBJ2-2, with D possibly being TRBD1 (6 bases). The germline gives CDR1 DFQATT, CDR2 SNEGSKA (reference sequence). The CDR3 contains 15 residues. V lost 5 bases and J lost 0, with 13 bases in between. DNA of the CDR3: TGCAGTGCTCTTACAGGGACCCCGAACACCGGGGAGCTGTTTTTT. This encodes CSALTGTPNTGELFF.